The 27 T cell receptor beta chains reported below all come from one sample, sequenced in a study of OX40 agonist ivuxolimab in advanced cancers. Sequenced by immunoSEQ multiplex PCR; TCRdb stores in-frame clones only, minus some. The sample holds 80,000 or so clones, over 75% seen once. The specimen was CD4+ or CD8+ T cells sorted from blood, collected in a trial of the OX40 agonist ivuxolimab. Receptor source: an adult with an advanced solid tumor such as melanoma, head and neck, liver or kidney cancer.

J is TRBJ1-5 and V is TRBV6-1, with a possible D match to TRBD1 (6 bases). V was shortened by 6 bases and J by 0 bases, with 12 bases between the two germline ends. The CDR3 covers 15 residues. Per the germline V gene, CDR1 is MNHNS and CDR2 is SASEGT. The CDR3 here is CASRWTVYSNQPQHF. The DNA of the CDR3 is TGTGCCAGCAGATGGACAGTTTATAGCAATCAGCCCCAGCATTTT.

This sequence joins TRBV5-6 and TRBJ2-5; the D gene is possibly TRBD1 (5 bases). The germline V gene encodes CDR1 SGHDT and CDR2 YYEEEE. The CDR3 is made up of 14 amino acids. The V end was cut by 0 bases, the J end by 5 bases, with 11 bases between. Here the CDR3 reads CASSLEGVGETQYF. In DNA, the CDR3 is TGTGCCAGCAGCTTGGAAGGGGTCGGGGAGACCCAGTACTTC. The entire variable domain, with the rest obtained from reference TRBV5-6 and TRBJ2-5, is as follows: DAGVTQSPTHLIKTRGQQVTLRCSPKSGHDTVSWYQQALGQGPQFIFQYYEEEERQRGNFPDRFSGHQFPNYSSELNVNALLLGDSALYLCASSLEGVGETQYFGPGTRLLVL.

The count of this clone is one. CDR3 loop: CASSYTGTGGLSSYNEQFF. As DNA, the CDR3 is TGCGCCAGCAGCTACACCGGGACAGGGGGATTGAGCTCCTACAATGAGCAGTTCTTC. The V call is TRBV5-1, the J call TRBJ2-1; 11 nucleotides agree with TRBD1. The CDR3 sequence is 19 residues long. Germline CDR1 SGHRS, CDR2 YFSETQ. The V and J ends lost 3 bases and 0 bases, in that order; junction bases with no gene match: 11.

J is TRBJ2-3 and V is TRBV4-3; D perhaps matches TRBD1 (6 bases). Germline V lookup: CDR1 LGHNA, CDR2 YSLEER. The ends were cut back, 3 bases at V and 4 bases at J, with 17 bases in the middle. There are 16 residues in the CDR3. As DNA, the CDR3 is TGCGCCAGCAGCCAGGTCAGGGGAATGGGCCCAGATACGCAGTATTTT. As protein: CASSQVRGMGPDTQYF.

The genes are TRBV21-1 and TRBJ1-2. TRBV21-1 is described as a pseudogene. This CDR3 is built from 16 residues. The CDR3 DNA follows: TGTGCCAGCAGCAAAGTTGTTAGGGCGACAGGAGGGGGCTACACCTTC. This encodes CASSKVVRATGGGYTF.

This rearrangement joins TRBV19 to TRBJ2-1; 10 bases align to TRBD2. The CDR3 runs to 16 residues. Germline trimming cut 5 bases from V and 7 bases from J; bases unmatched to any gene: 11. In germline, CDR1 is LNHDA, CDR2 SQIVND (reference sequence). The CDR3 DNA sequence: TGTGCCAGTAGTTTGCATAGCGGGAGGAGTCGTAATGAGCAGTTCTTC. Translated: CASSLHSGRSRNEQFF.

This clone was observed a single time. The chain combines TRBV29-1 with TRBJ2-2, with D perhaps matching TRBD1 (5 bases). Germline CDR1 is SQVTM and CDR2 is ANQGSEA. The CDR3 is 14 amino acids. The V end lost 6 bases, the J end lost 1 base, and 12 bases lay between the germline ends. The CDR3 loop is CSVTGELNTGELFF. The CDR3 DNA reads TGCAGCGTAACAGGAGAATTGAACACCGGGGAGCTGTTTTTT.

The gene calls are TRBV5-6 and TRBJ2-5; 10 nucleotides agree with TRBD1. The germline gives CDR1 SGHDT, CDR2 YYEEEE. The CDR3 length is 16 residues. J gave up 4 bases and V 4 bases, and 10 bases lay outside the gene matches. CDR3 loop: CASSLAGTGVLETQYF. The CDR3 region has the DNA TGTGCCAGCAGCCTAGCCGGGACAGGGGTTCTAGAGACCCAGTACTTC.

This clone occurred once. This sequence joins TRBV5-5 and TRBJ2-7; no clear D gene. Trimming pared 0 bases from V and 2 bases from J, leaving 9 bases between. CDR3 length equals 14 residues. Germline V gene sequence: CDR1 SGHKS, CDR2 YYEKEE (reference sequence). The CDR3 bases are TGTGCCAGCAGCTTGGATCCCAGGCCCTACGAGCAGTACTTC. Translated, it gives CASSLDPRPYEQYF.

The CDR3 sequence: CASSGTGVRSGSPLHF. The DNA of the CDR3 is TGTGCCAGCAGCGGTACAGGGGTGCGGAGTGGCTCACCCCTCCACTTT. This sequence joins TRBV9 and TRBJ1-6; 7 bases are shared with TRBD1. The CDR3 has 16 residues. Germline CDR1 SGDLS, CDR2 YYNGEE. The V gene end was trimmed by 3 bases and the J gene end by 10 bases; junction bases not matched to a gene: 13.

CDR3 region: CASSYRPRGSTDTQYF. As DNA, the CDR3 is TGTGCCAGCAGTTACCGTCCCCGGGGGAGCACAGATACGCAGTATTTT. The rearrangement uses TRBV6-6 and TRBJ2-3; D is perhaps TRBD2 (6 bases). This CDR3 region has 16 residues. V dropped 2 bases and J dropped 0 bases, with 12 bases sitting between them. Germline lookup yields CDR1 MNHNY and CDR2 SVGAGI (reference sequence).

The genes are TRBV27 and TRBJ1-5; TRBD1 is a possible D gene (6 bases). Trimming took off 6 bases at V and 6 bases at J, with 12 bases between the two ends. CDR1 is MNHEY and CDR2 is SMNVEV in the germline V gene (reference sequence). This CDR3 contains 13 residues. CDR3: CASRQGGSQPQHF. CDR3 bases: TGTGCCAGCAGACAGGGTGGGAGTCAGCCCCAGCATTTT.

This clone was recorded at least ten times. The J gene is TRBJ2-7, the V gene TRBV19; D ambiguous. The germline V gene has CDR1 LNHDA and CDR2 SQIVND (reference sequence). Deletions cut 1 base from V and 2 bases from J, with 9 bases between. This CDR3 has 14 residues. The CDR3 DNA reads as TGTGCCAGTAGTATAGCAGCAGGAACCTACGAGCAGTACTTC. Translating it yields CASSIAAGTYEQYF.

The chain uses TRBV7-2 and TRBJ2-1, with D perhaps TRBD2 (5 bases). Trimming stripped 1 base from V and 4 bases from J, with 8 bases between. CDR1 is SGHTA and CDR2 is FQGNSA in the germline V gene. This CDR3 comprises 14 residues. This CDR3 reads CASSLERGYNEQFF. In DNA form, the CDR3 reads TGTGCCAGCAGCTTAGAACGGGGATACAATGAGCAGTTCTTC.

The chain is built from TRBV2 and TRBJ2-2, with a tentative D call TRBD2 (5 bases). Trimming took 7 bases from V and 0 from J, leaving 9 bases between them. The germline CDR1 and CDR2 sequences are SNHLY and FYNNEI. CDR3 length: 14 residues. The CDR3 DNA reads TGTGCCAGCAATCGGGGATCGAACACCGGGGAGCTGTTTTTT. Protein: CASNRGSNTGELFF.

The chain recombines TRBV6-4 with TRBJ1-4, with TRBD1 identical over 9 bases. The CDR3 runs 14 residues. Germline assignment: CDR1 MRHNA and CDR2 SNTAGT. V lost 7 bases to trimming and J lost 7 bases; unmatched junction nucleotides: 7. The CDR3 protein is CASIRDRVLEKLFF. CDR3 in DNA: TGTGCCAGCATCCGGGACAGGGTCCTTGAAAAACTGTTTTTT.

V and J are TRBV7-9 and TRBJ1-6; D gene unclear. The CDR3 contains 12 residues. V was clipped by 4 bases and J by 8 bases, with 6 bases between them. Looked up from germline, CDR1 is SEHNR and CDR2 is FQNEAQ (reference sequence). The CDR3 reads CASSSDYSPLHF. The CDR3 DNA reads as TGTGCCAGCAGCTCCGATTATTCACCCCTCCACTTT.

J is TRBJ1-5 and V is TRBV18; 9 bases align to TRBD1. After removal of 3 bases from V and 1 base from J, the junction contained 7 bases not matched to a gene. The germline gives CDR1 KGHSH, CDR2 LQKENI. The CDR3 runs to 17 residues. In nucleotides, the CDR3 is TGTGCCAGCTCACCGGGACAGGGAATTAGGAGCAATCAGCCCCAGCATTTT. This encodes CASSPGQGIRSNQPQHF. Drawing the rest from reference TRBV18 and TRBJ1-5, the complete variable domain is NAGVMQNPRHLVRRRGQEARLRCSPMKGHSHVYWYRQLPEEGLKFMVYLQKENIIDESGMPKERFSAEFPKEGPSILRIQQVVRGDSAAYFCASSPGQGIRSNQPQHFGDGTRLSIL.

The chain couples TRBV10-3 to TRBJ1-2; D might be TRBD1 (5 bases). V was shortened by 0 bases and J by 0 bases, with 11 bases between the two germline ends. The length of the CDR3 is 16 residues. Germline V gene sequence: CDR1 ENHRY, CDR2 SYGVKD. The CDR3 nucleotides read TGTGCCATCAGTGAGTCGTCAGGGCTCACTAACTATGGCTACACCTTC. It is translated as CAISESSGLTNYGYTF.

This clone was counted only a few times. V gene TRBV6-4 combines with J gene TRBJ1-6; no firm D call. The CDR3 extends over 13 amino acids. V was clipped by 4 bases and J by 5 bases, with 6 bases between them. From germline, CDR1 is MRHNA and CDR2 SNTAGT. The DNA of the CDR3 is TGTGCCAGCAGTGCATCCAATAATTCACCCCTCCACTTT. Amino acid sequence: CASSASNNSPLHF.

This chain connects TRBV7-9 to TRBJ2-5, with TRBD2 identical over 12 bases. The CDR3 runs 13 residues. Germline CDR1 is SEHNR and CDR2 is FQNEAQ (reference sequence). Germline trimming cut 7 bases from V and 4 bases from J; bases unmatched to any gene: 1. CDR3 in amino acids: CASTLAGGETQYF. As DNA, the CDR3 is TGTGCCAGCACACTAGCGGGGGGAGAGACCCAGTACTTC.

The chain employs TRBV11-1 and TRBJ1-2; the D is unclear. Germline assignment: CDR1 SGHAT and CDR2 FQDESV (reference sequence). Trimming removed 8 bases at V and 0 bases at J, with 10 bases between. The CDR3 sequence is 13 residues long. CDR3 nucleotide sequence: TGTGCCAGCGCCACCGAAGCTAACTATGGCTACACCTTC. Its protein product is CASATEANYGYTF.

This chain links TRBV6-6 with TRBJ2-5, with D possibly TRBD2 on 5 matching bases. Germline values: CDR1 MNHNY, CDR2 SVGAGI (reference sequence). Trimming removed 5 bases from V and 4 bases from J, with 17 bases in between. This CDR3 spans 15 amino acids. CDR3 nucleotides: TGTGCCAGCAGTACGGTCGCAGGAGGAAGAGAGACCCAGTACTTC. Translation: CASSTVAGGRETQYF.

The chain uses TRBV6-6 and TRBJ2-7; 9 bases map to TRBD2. Per germline, CDR1 MNHNY and CDR2 SVGAGI (reference sequence). The CDR3 totals 15 residues. V trimming: 6 bases; J trimming: 7 bases; junction bases outside the gene matches: 13. The CDR3 reads CASRAPGLAHREQYF. In nucleotides, the CDR3 is TGTGCCAGCAGAGCACCGGGACTAGCCCATCGGGAGCAGTACTTC.

Only a few counts were recorded for this clone. J is TRBJ1-5 and V is TRBV7-9; D is possibly TRBD1 (5 bases). The CDR3 length is 15 residues. The germline V gene has CDR1 SEHNR and CDR2 FQNEAQ (reference sequence). Trimming took 5 bases from V and 2 from J, leaving 13 bases between them. CDR3 nucleotides: TGTGCCAGCAGCCGGGGGACTGTAGGCAATCAGCCCCAGCATTTT. Translated, it gives CASSRGTVGNQPQHF.

This clone was counted only a few times. The genes are TRBV5-4 and TRBJ1-2, with D maybe TRBD1 (5 bases). Germline V CDR1 and CDR2: SGHNT, YYREEE (reference sequence). The CDR3 extends over 16 amino acids. Trimming left V 2 bases short and J 0 bases short, with 14 bases between. The CDR3 sequence: CASSFPRQSSNYGYTF. The CDR3 region has the DNA TGTGCCAGCAGCTTTCCACGACAGTCTTCTAACTATGGCTACACCTTC.

The CDR3 sequence is CASSRPGRLNTEAFF. CDR3 bases: TGTGCCAGCAGTAGACCGGGACGGCTGAACACTGAAGCTTTCTTT. The chain recombines TRBV6-6 with TRBJ1-1; tentatively, D is TRBD1 (5 bases). Trimming took 5 bases from V and 0 from J, leaving 13 bases between them. Germline CDR1 is MNHNY and CDR2 is SVGAGI (reference sequence). CDR3 length equals 15 residues.